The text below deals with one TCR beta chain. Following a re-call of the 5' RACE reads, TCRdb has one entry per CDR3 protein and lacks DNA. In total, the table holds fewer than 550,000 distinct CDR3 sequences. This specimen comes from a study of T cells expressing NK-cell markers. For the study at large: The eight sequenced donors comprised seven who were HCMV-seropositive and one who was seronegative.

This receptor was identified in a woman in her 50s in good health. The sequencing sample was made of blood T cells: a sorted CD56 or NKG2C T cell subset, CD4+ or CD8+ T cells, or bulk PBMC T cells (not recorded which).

The CDR3: CASSRQGPSTRTDTQYF. The chain is built from TRBV12-3 or TRBV12-4 and TRBJ2-3; TCRdb lists TRBD1, though no DNA is available to test this call. This CDR3 is 17 amino acids long.